This T cell receptor (beta chain) was obtained from a study of blood T cell repertoires in COVID-19. Study-level background: PBMCs, B-cell-depleted T cells, or T cells were the source of the cDNA or gDNA that made up the material.

The germline V gene encodes CDR1 SGHRS and CDR2 YFSETQ. CDR3 length: 16 amino acids. Trimming left V 3 bases short and J 9 bases short, with 22 bases between. Repertoires were generated with immunoSEQ multiplex PCR, while TCRdb's copy carries only in-frame clones and drops some. The profile shows 310,000 or so clones, about nine tenths of them singletons. The sample comprised peripheral blood. The receptor was derived from a man aged 45 to 65 with active or convalescent COVID-19. V gene TRBV5-1 combines with J gene TRBJ2-1, with D perhaps matching TRBD1 (5 bases). The CDR3 loop is CASSSGPSKGDGEQFF. The CDR3 DNA reads as TGCGCCAGCAGCTCTGGACCGAGTAAAGGGGATGGTGAGCAGTTCTTC.